The 27 T cell receptor beta chains below all came from one sample that was sequenced in a study of cytomegalovirus exposure and HLA in healthy donors. The study ran its PCR with 60 Vbeta and 13 Jbeta primers. Profiling relied on immunoSEQ multiplex PCR, and the TCRdb table lists in-frame clones only, not all of them. The table has approximately 120,000 clones, about 75% seen once. The sequencing sample was made of PBMCs. The receptors come from a woman aged 40 to 50 in good health and CMV-seropositive.

The V and J genes are TRBV19 and TRBJ2-7; TRBD2 aligns across 8 bases. The V segment lost 4 bases and the J segment 2 bases; nucleotides outside the gene matches: 7. The CDR3 sequence is 15 residues long. Germline-derived CDR1 and CDR2 are LNHDA and SQIVND (reference sequence). The CDR3 is CASSTLTSGPYEQYF. The CDR3 region has the DNA TGTGCCAGTAGTACCCTTACTAGCGGACCCTACGAGCAGTACTTC.

V usage is TRBV6-1 and J usage is TRBJ1-2; 9 bases agree with TRBD1. This CDR3 has 15 residues. The germline V gene has CDR1 MNHNS and CDR2 SASEGT. Losses at the gene ends were 7 bases for V and 4 bases for J; bases not matched to a gene: 10. The CDR3 region has the DNA TGTGCCAGCAATCCTACAGGGGGCGCGGGCTATGGCTACACCTTC. Translating it yields CASNPTGGAGYGYTF.

The rearrangement uses TRBV7-9 and TRBJ2-7, with D tentatively TRBD1 (5 bases). V was clipped by 2 bases and J by 3 bases, with 11 bases between them. From germline, CDR1 is SEHNR and CDR2 FQNEAQ (reference sequence). The CDR3 is 14 amino acids. In DNA, the CDR3 is TGTGCCAGCAGCTTACCTAACAGGTTCTACGAGCAGTACTTC. Encoded protein: CASSLPNRFYEQYF.

The chain has TRBV6-6 and TRBJ1-1; no clear D gene. Germline V CDR1 and CDR2: MNHNY, SVGAGI (reference sequence). CDR3 length equals 13 residues. Trimming removed 6 bases at V and 10 bases at J, with 18 bases between. The CDR3 loop is CASRRFGERAAFF. The DNA for the CDR3 is TGTGCCAGCAGAAGATTCGGGGAGCGGGCAGCTTTCTTT.

This clone was recorded a few times. The chain couples TRBV4-2 to TRBJ1-2; 9 bases align to TRBD1. Germline V gene data show CDR1 as LGHNA and CDR2 as YNFKEQ. J was trimmed by 2 bases and V by 3 bases; bases with no gene match: 10. The CDR3 extends over 17 amino acids. The CDR3 loop reads CASSQVQGAGANYGYTF. DNA of the CDR3: TGTGCCAGCAGCCAGGTACAGGGGGCCGGCGCGAACTATGGCTACACCTTC.

The CDR3 coding sequence is TGTGCCAGCAGCGCCCGGAGGGGGGGTGGAGAGACCCAGTACTTC. As protein: CASSARRGGGETQYF. V usage is TRBV2 and J usage is TRBJ2-5; possibly TRBD2 for D (7 bases). Germline loops: CDR1 SNHLY, CDR2 FYNNEI. The ends were cut back, 6 bases at V and 4 bases at J, with 18 bases in the middle. The CDR3 is 15 amino acids.

The V call is TRBV18, the J call TRBJ1-6; TRBD1 aligns across 7 bases. Trimming removed 2 bases from V and 8 bases from J; junction bases left unmatched: 12. CDR1 is KGHSH, CDR2 LQKENI, per germline. The CDR3 extends over 17 amino acids. In DNA, the CDR3 is TGTGCCAGCTCACCAATGGAAGTCGGGACAGCTCATTCACCCCTCCACTTT. Protein product: CASSPMEVGTAHSPLHF.

This chain links TRBV27 with TRBJ2-5; D gene ambiguous. The V and J ends lost 2 bases and 7 bases respectively, with 11 bases between them. Germline lookup yields CDR1 MNHEY and CDR2 SMNVEV (reference sequence). The CDR3 has 13 amino acids. CDR3 loop: CASSLSLFGTQYF. The CDR3 nucleotides read TGTGCCAGCAGTTTAAGTCTGTTCGGGACCCAGTACTTC.

The V gene is TRBV7-2, the J gene TRBJ1-6; TRBD1 matches 9 bases. There are 14 residues in the CDR3. J gave up 10 bases and V 1 base, and 2 bases lay outside the gene matches. Germline V gene lookup returns CDR1 SGHTA and CDR2 FQGNSA. The CDR3 here is CASSLGTGESPLHF. DNA of the CDR3: TGTGCCAGCAGCTTAGGGACAGGGGAATCACCCCTCCACTTT.

The gene calls are TRBV4-1 and TRBJ2-3; D might be TRBD1 (5 bases). Trimming cost V 0 bases and J 6 bases, with 10 bases left between them. The CDR3 is 14 amino acids. Germline-derived CDR1 and CDR2 are MGHRA and YSYEKL. The CDR3 reads CASSQDGGADTQYF. CDR3 sequence (DNA): TGCGCCAGCAGCCAAGATGGTGGGGCGGATACGCAGTATTTT.

The rearrangement uses TRBV5-1 and TRBJ1-2; a weak D match, TRBD1 (5 bases). The CDR3 totals 14 residues. Per germline, CDR1 SGHRS and CDR2 YFSETQ. With 1 base removed from V and 3 bases from J, the gap between germline ends came to 10 bases. CDR3 bases: TGCGCCAGCAGCTTGACCACAGGACACTATGGCTACACCTTC. Protein product: CASSLTTGHYGYTF. The variable domain in full, with the rest retrieved from reference TRBV5-1 and TRBJ1-2, is KAGVTQTPRYLIKTRGQQVTLSCSPISGHRSVSWYQQTPGQGLQFLFEYFSETQRNKGNFPGRFSGRQFSNSRSEMNVSTLELGDSALYLCASSLTTGHYGYTFGSGTRLTVV.

The chain links TRBV19 to TRBJ1-1; TRBD1 is a possible D gene (6 bases). Looked up from germline, CDR1 is LNHDA and CDR2 is SQIVND (reference sequence). Trimming took 7 bases from V and 0 from J, leaving 12 bases between them. CDR3 length: 14 amino acids. CDR3 residues: CASIQDRLNTEAFF. In DNA, the CDR3 is TGTGCCAGTATCCAGGACAGACTGAACACTGAAGCTTTCTTT.

This clone was counted once. This chain uses TRBV6-5 with TRBJ1-2; possible D gene TRBD1, 6 bases. This CDR3 has 14 residues. Germline CDR1 reads MNHEY; CDR2 reads SVGAGI. Trimming took 0 bases from V and 6 from J, leaving 11 bases between them. The CDR3 loop reads CASSYSGQRHGYTF. The CDR3, as DNA: TGTGCCAGCAGTTACTCAGGACAGAGACATGGCTACACCTTC.

The chain links TRBV2 to TRBJ2-2, with D perhaps matching TRBD2 (5 bases). Germline CDR1 and CDR2: SNHLY and FYNNEI. Deletions cut 2 bases from V and 6 bases from J, with 13 bases between. CDR3 size: 15 residues. CDR3 region: CASSEFAGNAGELFF. For the CDR3, the DNA is TGTGCCAGCAGTGAATTTGCGGGTAATGCCGGGGAGCTGTTTTTT.

The rearrangement joins TRBV7-9 to TRBJ1-4; D perhaps matches TRBD1 (6 bases). The CDR3 consists of 16 residues. V shed 1 base and J shed 8 bases, with 17 bases lying between them. CDR1 and CDR2 from the germline V gene are SEHNR and FQNEAQ (reference sequence). CDR3 bases: TGTGCCAGCAGCTTAGAAGGTGGGGGCGCCAGGGAAAAACTGTTTTTT. Translating gives CASSLEGGGAREKLFF.

The CDR3 reads CASSFEGAYNSPLHF. The CDR3 bases are TGCGCCAGCAGCTTCGAAGGGGCCTATAATTCACCCCTCCACTTT. The rearrangement uses TRBV5-1 and TRBJ1-6; possibly TRBD1 for D (5 bases). The CDR3 is 15 amino acids. CDR1 SGHRS and CDR2 YFSETQ come from the germline V gene. The V end was cut by 2 bases, the J end by 2 bases, with 8 bases between.

This chain uses TRBV5-8 with TRBJ2-7; 7 bases match TRBD2. Germline CDR1 is SGHTS and CDR2 is YDEGEE. J gave up 3 bases and V 4 bases, and 13 bases lay outside the gene matches. The CDR3 sequence is 16 residues long. The CDR3 here is CASSGGVSWGFYEQYF. DNA for the CDR3: TGTGCCAGCAGCGGGGGGGTATCTTGGGGATTCTACGAGCAGTACTTC. Filled out from reference TRBV5-8 and TRBJ2-7, the complete variable domain reads EAGVTQSPTHLIKTRGQQATLRCSPISGHTSVYWYQQALGLGLQFLLWYDEGEERNRGNFPPRFSGRQFPNYSSELNVNALELEDSALYLCASSGGVSWGFYEQYFGPGTRLTVT.

Comments on this clone: Other DNA sequences from this sample encode an identical CDR3 as well. V usage is TRBV30 and J usage is TRBJ1-1; the D is unclear. CDR3 length: 12 residues. Germline assignment: CDR1 GTSNPN and CDR2 SVGIG (reference sequence). V lost 0 bases and J 4 bases, leaving 6 bases between the germline ends. The CDR3 spells CAWSVQSTEAFF. The CDR3 nucleotides read TGTGCCTGGAGTGTACAGAGCACTGAAGCTTTCTTT.

This clone showed up just a few times. The chain recombines TRBV6-1 with TRBJ1-2; a weak D match, TRBD1 (5 bases). CDR1 and CDR2 (germline): MNHNS, SASEGT. The CDR3 contains 14 residues. Trimming pared 7 bases from V and 1 base from J, leaving 13 bases between. CDR3 bases: TGTGCCAGCAAGGTCGACCAGGGTAACTATGGCTACACCTTC. Its protein is CASKVDQGNYGYTF.

This clone was seen a handful of times. The CDR3 bases are TGCGCCAGCAGCCAAGAGGGGATCAGGGGGCTCAATTCACCCCTCCACTTT. Residues: CASSQEGIRGLNSPLHF. The chain recombines TRBV4-1 with TRBJ1-6, with 8 bases that match TRBD1. The CDR3 is 17 residues long. The germline V gene has CDR1 MGHRA and CDR2 YSYEKL. The trim removed 0 bases at V and 7 bases at J, leaving 8 bases unmatched.

V and J are TRBV2 and TRBJ2-2; 10 bases line up with TRBD1. The J segment lost 5 bases and the V segment lost 4 bases, leaving 7 bases of the junction unmatched. CDR1 SNHLY and CDR2 FYNNEI come from the germline V gene. The CDR3 length is 16 residues. The CDR3 is CASSGNGDRGTGELFF. The CDR3 nucleotides are TGTGCCAGCAGTGGGAACGGGGACAGGGGAACCGGGGAGCTGTTTTTT. The variable domain in full, completed from reference TRBV2 and TRBJ2-2, reads EPEVTQTPSHQVTQMGQEVILRCVPISNHLYFYWYRQILGQKVEFLVSFYNNEISEKSEIFDDQFSVERPDGSNFTLKIRSTKLEDSAMYFCASSGNGDRGTGELFFGEGSRLTVL.

V gene TRBV18 combines with J gene TRBJ1-4; 10 bases line up with TRBD1. V shed 3 bases, J shed 3 bases, and the junction held 1 base outside the gene matches. The CDR3 length is 15 residues. CDR1 is KGHSH and CDR2 is LQKENI in the germline V gene. Written as DNA, the CDR3 is TGTGCCAGCTCACCCGGGACAGGGGCTAATGAAAAACTGTTTTTT. Its translation is CASSPGTGANEKLFF.

The J gene is TRBJ1-2, the V gene TRBV19; tentative D call: TRBD1 (5 bases). V was shortened by 2 bases and J by 6 bases, with 22 bases between the two germline ends. The germline gives CDR1 LNHDA, CDR2 SQIVND (reference sequence). The CDR3 is made up of 17 amino acids. CDR3 amino acids: CASSITQLGRGKNGYTF. The CDR3 DNA follows: TGTGCCAGTAGTATAACACAGCTCGGTAGGGGCAAAAATGGCTACACCTTC. Drawing the rest from reference TRBV19 and TRBJ1-2, the complete variable domain is DGGITQSPKYLFRKEGQNVTLSCEQNLNHDAMYWYRQDPGQGLRLIYYSQIVNDFQKGDIAEGYSVSREKKESFPLTVTSAQKNPTAFYLCASSITQLGRGKNGYTFGSGTRLTVV.

The chain carries TRBV7-9 and TRBJ1-2, with a tentative D call TRBD1 (6 bases). V was shortened by 5 bases and J by 6 bases, with 13 bases between the two germline ends. The CDR3 runs to 13 residues. Germline V CDR1 and CDR2: SEHNR, FQNEAQ (reference sequence). CDR3 coding DNA: TGTGCCAGCAGCCCGCTAAACAGGGATGGCTACACCTTC. It codes for CASSPLNRDGYTF.

The table lists this clone with a count of one. J is TRBJ2-7 and V is TRBV7-8, with D possibly being TRBD2 (6 bases). The CDR3 runs 16 residues. Trimming left V 4 bases short and J 0 bases short, with 16 bases between. CDR1 and CDR2 from the germline V gene are SGHVS and FQNEAQ. CDR3 in DNA: TGTGCCAGCAGCTCAAGAGCGGGCCTGAGCTCCTACGAGCAGTACTTC. It yields the protein CASSSRAGLSSYEQYF.

The chain carries TRBV5-1 and TRBJ1-1; tentatively, D is TRBD1 (5 bases). Germline CDR1 reads SGHRS; CDR2 reads YFSETQ. V lost 0 bases and J 4 bases, leaving 13 bases between the germline ends. The CDR3 runs 15 residues. CDR3 in amino acids: CASSLVWGGSTEAFF. CDR3 in DNA: TGCGCCAGCAGCTTGGTTTGGGGGGGGTCCACTGAAGCTTTCTTT.

The CDR3 is CAWMSDSQVRGTGELFF. The CDR3 DNA is TGTGCCTGGATGTCGGACAGTCAAGTTAGGGGGACCGGGGAGCTGTTTTTT. The chain links TRBV30 to TRBJ2-2; tentatively, D is TRBD1 (6 bases). This CDR3 has 17 residues. Germline V gene data show CDR1 as GTSNPN and CDR2 as SVGIG (reference sequence). V lost 4 bases and J lost 5, with 23 bases in between. Looking up the rest from reference TRBV30 and TRBJ2-2 gives the full variable domain: SQTIHQWPATLVQPVGSPLSLECTVEGTSNPNLYWYRQAAGRGLQLLFYSVGIGQISSEVPQNLSASRPQDRQFILSSKKLLLSDSGFYLCAWMSDSQVRGTGELFFGEGSRLTVL.